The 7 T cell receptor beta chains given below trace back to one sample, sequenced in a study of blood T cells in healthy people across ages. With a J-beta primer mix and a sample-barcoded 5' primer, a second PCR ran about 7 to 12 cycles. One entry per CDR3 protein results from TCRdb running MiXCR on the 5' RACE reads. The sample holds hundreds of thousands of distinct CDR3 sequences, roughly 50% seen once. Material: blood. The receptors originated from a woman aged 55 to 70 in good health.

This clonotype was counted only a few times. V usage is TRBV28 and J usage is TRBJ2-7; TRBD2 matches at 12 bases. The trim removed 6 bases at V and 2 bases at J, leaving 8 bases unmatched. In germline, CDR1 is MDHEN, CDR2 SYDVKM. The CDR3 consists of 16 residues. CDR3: CASSLSSGRAAYEQYF. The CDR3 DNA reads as TGTGCCAGCAGCCTATCTAGCGGGAGGGCAGCCTACGAGCAGTACTTC.

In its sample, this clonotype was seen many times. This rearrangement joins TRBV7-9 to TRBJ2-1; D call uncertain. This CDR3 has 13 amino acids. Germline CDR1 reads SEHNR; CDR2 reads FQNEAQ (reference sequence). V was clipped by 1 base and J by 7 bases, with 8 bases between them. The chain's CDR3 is CASSLVLTNEQFF. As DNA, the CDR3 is TGTGCCAGCAGCTTAGTCCTCACTAATGAGCAGTTCTTC.

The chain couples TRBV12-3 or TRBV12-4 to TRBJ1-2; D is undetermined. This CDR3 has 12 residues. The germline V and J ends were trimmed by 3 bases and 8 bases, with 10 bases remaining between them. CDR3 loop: CASSFRPGGYTF. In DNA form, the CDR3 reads TGTGCCAGCAGTTTTCGGCCGGGAGGCTACACCTTC.

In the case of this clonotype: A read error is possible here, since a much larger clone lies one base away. The CDR3 DNA follows: TGTGCCAGCGGCCCATGGGGGGAGCGAAGGGATACGCAGTATTTT. Its translation: CASGPWGERRDTQYF. The chain recombines TRBV28 with TRBJ2-3, with D possibly TRBD2 on 6 matching bases. Trimming removed 8 bases at V and 6 bases at J, with 21 bases between. The germline gives CDR1 MDHEN, CDR2 SYDVKM. CDR3 size: 15 residues.

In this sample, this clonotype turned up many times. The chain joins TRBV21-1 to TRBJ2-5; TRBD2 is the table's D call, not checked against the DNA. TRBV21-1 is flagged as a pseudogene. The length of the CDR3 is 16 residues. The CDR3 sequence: CASSQRLAGGKETQYF. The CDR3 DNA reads TGTGCCAGCAGTCAAAGACTAGCGGGAGGAAAAGAGACCCAGTACTTC.

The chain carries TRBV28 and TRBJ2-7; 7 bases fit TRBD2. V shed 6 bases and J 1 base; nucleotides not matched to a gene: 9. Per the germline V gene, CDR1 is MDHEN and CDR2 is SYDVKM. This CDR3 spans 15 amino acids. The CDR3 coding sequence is TGTGCCAGCAGCCTTAGGGGACTAAGTTCCTACGAGCAGTACTTC. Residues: CASSLRGLSSYEQYF.

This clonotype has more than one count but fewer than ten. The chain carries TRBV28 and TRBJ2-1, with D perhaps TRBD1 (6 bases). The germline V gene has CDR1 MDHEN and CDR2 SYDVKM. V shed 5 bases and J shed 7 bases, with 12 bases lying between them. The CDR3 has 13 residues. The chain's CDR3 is CASSSGRGNEQFF. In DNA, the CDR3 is TGTGCCAGCAGTAGCGGCAGGGGAAATGAGCAGTTCTTC. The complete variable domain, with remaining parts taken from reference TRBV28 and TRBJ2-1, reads DVKVTQSSRYLVKRTGEKVFLECVQDMDHENMFWYRQDPGLGLRLIYFSYDVKMKEKGDIPEGYSVSREKKERFSLILESASTNQTSMYLCASSSGRGNEQFFGPGTRLTVL.